The sequence of this TCR beta chain was determined in a study of control samples from healthy donors and cancer patients. The data were produced by immunoSEQ multiplex PCR, yet TCRdb's version contains in-frame clones alone and is incomplete. The table lists over 30,000 clones, 86% of them singletons. Looked up from germline, CDR1 is KGHSH and CDR2 is LQKENI. With V trimmed by 0 bases and J by 5 bases, 12 bases remained unmatched. The CDR3 has 17 amino acids. Sequencing was done on a sample of PBMCs. This clonotype was obtained from a woman aged 40 to 50 with lung cancer. The rearrangement joins TRBV18 to TRBJ1-2, with 7 bases fitting TRBD1. The CDR3 loop is CASSPPTTGVEPYGYTF. CDR3 nucleotide sequence: TGTGCCAGCTCACCACCGACAACAGGGGTGGAACCGTATGGCTACACCTTC. Full variable domain (rest looked up from reference TRBV18 and TRBJ1-2): NAGVMQNPRHLVRRRGQEARLRCSPMKGHSHVYWYRQLPEEGLKFMVYLQKENIIDESGMPKERFSAEFPKEGPSILRIQQVVRGDSAAYFCASSPPTTGVEPYGYTFGSGTRLTVV.